The T cell receptor beta chain described here comes from a study of early T cells in non-severe SARS-CoV-2 infection. Study observations and caveats: VDJdb matching, biased toward anti-spike CD8 responses, missed private and CD4 specificities.

TCRdb called the 5' RACE reads again in MiXCR, with one record for every CDR3 protein. Of some 19,000 distinct CDR3 sequences listed, approximately 4% are singletons. V lost 0 bases and J lost 8, with 11 bases in between. The CDR3 is 13 residues long. Germline V gives CDR1 SGDLS, CDR2 YYNGEE. This clonotype was seen at least ten times. Its target is unknown. This sequence was found in an adult who was a healthcare worker with PCR-confirmed SARS-CoV-2 infection or an uninfected control (not recorded which). The rearrangement joins TRBV9 to TRBJ1-2; maybe TRBD1 (6 bases). The sequenced material came from whole blood. The CDR3 DNA reads TGTGCCAGCAGCGTAGTTTCAGGGGAAGGCTACACCTTC. Protein sequence: CASSVVSGEGYTF.